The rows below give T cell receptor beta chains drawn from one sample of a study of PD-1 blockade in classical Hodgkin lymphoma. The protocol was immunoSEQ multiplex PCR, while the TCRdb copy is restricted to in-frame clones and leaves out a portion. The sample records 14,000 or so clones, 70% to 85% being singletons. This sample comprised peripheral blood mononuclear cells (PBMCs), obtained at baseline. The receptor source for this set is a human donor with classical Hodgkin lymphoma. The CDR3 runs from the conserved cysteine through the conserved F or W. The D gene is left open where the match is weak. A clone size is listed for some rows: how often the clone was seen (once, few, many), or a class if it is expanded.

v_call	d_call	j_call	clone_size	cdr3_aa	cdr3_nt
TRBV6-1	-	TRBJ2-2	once	CASTGGNTGELFF	TGTGCCAGCACTGGGGGTAACACCGGGGAGCTGTTTTTT
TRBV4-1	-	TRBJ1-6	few	CASSQGDGRKRGISPLHF	TGCGCCAGCAGCCAAGGGGACGGTCGCAAGAGGGGTATTTCACCCCTCCACTTT
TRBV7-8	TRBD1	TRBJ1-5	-	CASSYGQGGAAQHF	TGTGCCAGCAGCTACGGACAGGGGGGAGCGGCCCAGCATTTT
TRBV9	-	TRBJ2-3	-	CASSQLADTQYF	TGTGCCAGCAGCCAATTAGCAGATACGCAGTATTTT
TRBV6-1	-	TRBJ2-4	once	CASSIELNKNIQYF	TGTGCCAGCAGTATTGAGCTAAACAAAAACATTCAGTACTTC
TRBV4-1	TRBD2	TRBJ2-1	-	CASSQELAGGYEQFF	TGCGCCAGCAGCCAAGAGCTAGCGGGGGGGTATGAGCAGTTCTTC
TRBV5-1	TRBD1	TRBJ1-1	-	CASRGQGGTTEAFF	TGCGCCAGCAGGGGACAGGGGGGGACCACTGAAGCTTTCTTT
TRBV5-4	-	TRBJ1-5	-	CASSFGGSYQPQHF	TGTGCCAGCAGCTTCGGGGGATCTTATCAGCCCCAGCATTTT
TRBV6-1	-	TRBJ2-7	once	CATLKPPLSYEQYF	TGTGCCACCCTAAAGCCACCACTTTCTTACGAGCAGTACTTC
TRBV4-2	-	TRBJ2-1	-	CASSPERGPHNEQFF	TGTGCCAGCAGCCCCGAAAGGGGTCCCCACAATGAGCAGTTCTTC
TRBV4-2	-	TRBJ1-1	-	CASSAVTTGRGEAFF	TGTGCCAGCAGCGCGGTCACCACGGGAAGGGGGGAAGCTTTCTTT
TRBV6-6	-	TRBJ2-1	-	CASSYREDSQMKFF	TGTGCCAGCAGTTACCGGGAGGACAGTCAAATGAAGTTCTTC
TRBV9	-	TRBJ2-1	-	CASSVRANLENEQFF	TGTGCCAGCAGCGTGAGAGCGAATTTAGAAAATGAGCAGTTCTTC
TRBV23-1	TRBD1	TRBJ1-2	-	CAIFGTGCPYGYTF	TGCGCCATCTTCGGGACAGGTTGTCCTTATGGCTACACCTTC
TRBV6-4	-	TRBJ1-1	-	CASSARPNTEAFF	TGTGCCAGCAGTGCCAGGCCGAACACTGAAGCTTTCTTT
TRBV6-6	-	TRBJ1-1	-	CASSYQGRGEAFF	TGTGCCAGCAGTTACCAGGGCCGGGGTGAAGCTTTCTTT
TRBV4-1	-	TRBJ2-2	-	CASSQGGLGDTGELFF	TGCGCCAGCAGCCAAGGTGGACTTGGGGACACCGGGGAGCTGTTTTTT
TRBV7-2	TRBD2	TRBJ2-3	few	CASSFGGGITSTDTQYF	TGTGCCAGCAGCTTTGGCGGGGGAATAACTAGCACAGATACGCAGTATTTT
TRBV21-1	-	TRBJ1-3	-	CASRLDEGSGNTIYF	TGTGCCAGCAGACTAGACGAGGGATCTGGAAACACCATATATTTT
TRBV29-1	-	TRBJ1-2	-	CSVGQGLSYGYTF	TGCAGCGTTGGGCAGGGGCTATCGTATGGCTACACCTTC
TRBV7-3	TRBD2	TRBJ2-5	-	CASSVAGGFQETQYF	TGTGCCAGCAGCGTTGCGGGGGGCTTCCAAGAGACCCAGTACTTC
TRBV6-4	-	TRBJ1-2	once	CASSDFSRGGGYTF	TGTGCCAGCAGTGACTTCTCCAGGGGCGGGGGCTACACCTTC
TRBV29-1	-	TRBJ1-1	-	CSVGPDSPKAFF	TGCAGCGTTGGTCCGGACAGTCCCAAAGCTTTCTTT
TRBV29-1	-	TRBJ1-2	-	CSVEMGILYGYTF	TGCAGCGTTGAAATGGGGATCCTTTATGGCTACACCTTC
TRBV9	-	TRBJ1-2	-	CASSVVDTLNYGYTF	TGTGCCAGCAGCGTAGTAGACACCCTTAACTATGGCTACACCTTC
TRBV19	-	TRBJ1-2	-	CASSQRRQPYGYTF	TGTGCCAGTTCACAAAGGAGACAGCCCTATGGCTACACCTTC
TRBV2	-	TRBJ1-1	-	CASSETPTENTEAFF	TGTGCCAGCAGTGAAACCCCCACGGAGAACACTGAAGCTTTCTTT
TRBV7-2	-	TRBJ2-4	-	CASSLVPTGIKNIQYF	TGTGCCAGCAGCTTAGTGCCCACAGGGATCAAAAACATTCAGTACTTC
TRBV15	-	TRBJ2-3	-	CATSGGGARDTQYF	TGTGCCACCAGCGGTGGCGGGGCTCGGGATACGCAGTATTTT
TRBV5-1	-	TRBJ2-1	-	CASSLPIERPYNEQFF	TGCGCCAGCAGCTTACCTATAGAGAGACCTTACAATGAGCAGTTCTTC
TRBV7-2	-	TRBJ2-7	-	CASSLLTSGEQYF	TGTGCCAGCAGCCTACTGACCAGTGGCGAGCAGTACTTC
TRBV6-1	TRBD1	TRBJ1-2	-	CASLFGDRANYGYTF	TGTGCCAGCCTATTCGGGGACAGAGCTAACTATGGCTACACCTTC
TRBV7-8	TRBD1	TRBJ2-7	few	CASSADRFYEQYF	TGTGCCAGCAGCGCGGACAGGTTCTACGAGCAGTACTTC
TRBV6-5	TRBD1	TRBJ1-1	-	CASSLGGQVFDFF	TGTGCCAGCAGTTTAGGGGGACAGGTCTTTGATTTCTTT
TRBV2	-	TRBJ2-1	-	CASSADRSSYNEQFF	TGTGCCAGCAGTGCCGACAGGAGCTCCTACAATGAGCAGTTCTTC
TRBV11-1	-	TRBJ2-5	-	CASSLWGTQETQYF	TGTGCCAGCAGCTTATGGGGGACCCAAGAGACCCAGTACTTC
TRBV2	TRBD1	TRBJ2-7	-	CASTHRDRYYYEQYF	TGTGCCAGCACACACCGGGACAGGTACTATTACGAGCAGTACTTC
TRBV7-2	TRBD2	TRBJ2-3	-	CASSLAPSGGPDTQYF	TGTGCCAGCAGCTTAGCGCCTAGCGGGGGGCCAGATACGCAGTATTTT
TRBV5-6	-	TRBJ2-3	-	CASSLGGGIGSDTQYF	TGTGCCAGCAGCTTGGGTGGGGGCATCGGGTCAGATACGCAGTATTTT
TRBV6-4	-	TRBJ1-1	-	CASSESSQGGTEAFF	TGTGCCAGCAGTGAATCTAGCCAGGGAGGAACTGAAGCTTTCTTT
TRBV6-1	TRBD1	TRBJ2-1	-	CASSVLRGLIRNEQFF	TGTGCCAGCAGTGTCCTCAGGGGGCTTATTAGAAATGAGCAGTTCTTC
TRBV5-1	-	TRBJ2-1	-	CASSLGQVYNEQFF	TGCGCCAGCAGCTTGGGTCAGGTCTACAATGAGCAGTTCTTC
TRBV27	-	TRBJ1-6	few	CASRLTGRSPLHF	TGTGCCAGCAGACTCACAGGGCGTTCACCCCTCCACTTT
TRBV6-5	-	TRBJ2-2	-	CASSYWASTGELFF	TGTGCCAGCAGTTACTGGGCGAGCACCGGGGAGCTGTTTTTT
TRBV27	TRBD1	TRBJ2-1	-	CASSLYGTVYNEQFF	TGTGCCAGCAGTTTATATGGGACAGTCTACAATGAGCAGTTCTTC
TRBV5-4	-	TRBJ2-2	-	CASSIGTQDPVVF	TGTGCCAGCAGCATTGGAACACAGGACCCCGTGGTTTTT